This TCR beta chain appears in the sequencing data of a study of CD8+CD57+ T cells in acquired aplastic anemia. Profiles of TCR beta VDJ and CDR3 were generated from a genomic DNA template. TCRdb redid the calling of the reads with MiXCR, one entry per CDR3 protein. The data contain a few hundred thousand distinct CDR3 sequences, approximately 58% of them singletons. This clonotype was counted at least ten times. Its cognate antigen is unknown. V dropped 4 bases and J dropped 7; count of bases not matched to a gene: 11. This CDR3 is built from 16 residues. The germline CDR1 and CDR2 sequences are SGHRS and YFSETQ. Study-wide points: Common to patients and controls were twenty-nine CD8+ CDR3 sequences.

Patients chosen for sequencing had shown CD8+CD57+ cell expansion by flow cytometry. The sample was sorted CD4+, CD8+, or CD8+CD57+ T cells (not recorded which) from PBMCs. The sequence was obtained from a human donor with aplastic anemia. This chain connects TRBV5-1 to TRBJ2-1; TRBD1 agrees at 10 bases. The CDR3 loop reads CASSTLPGQGSNEQFF. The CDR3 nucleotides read TGCGCCAGCAGCACACTACCGGGACAGGGGTCAAATGAGCAGTTCTTC.